This T cell receptor beta chain was profiled in a study of blood T cells in healthy people across ages. Across the whole study: Capture via template switching afforded approximately one barcoded beta molecule per two T cells. Study results and limitations: Expanded clonotype shifts may have been confounded, as the donors had an unknown CMV status.

PCR was performed a second time for about 7 to 11 cycles using a sample-barcoded 5' primer and a J-beta primer mix. Each cDNA was tagged by a template-switch adaptor containing 12 random nucleotides. TCRdb redid the calling of the 5' RACE reads with MiXCR, one entry per CDR3 protein. The data contain about 1.8 million distinct CDR3 sequences, less than 50% of them seen just once; the ten biggest clones take up roughly 2.1%. PBMCs numbering at least 7 million were isolated per sample. Turning to this clonotype: The antigen is undetermined.

Trimming stripped 1 base from V and 11 bases from J, with 17 bases between. The germline gives CDR1 MNHNY, CDR2 SVGAGI (reference sequence). The CDR3 runs 14 residues. The gene calls are TRBV6-6 and TRBJ2-5, with D unresolved. This TCR was sampled from a woman aged 40 to 50 in good health. Sequencing was done on a sample of blood. CDR3 region: CASSYWNMTFQQYF. The CDR3 DNA sequence: TGTGCCAGCAGTTACTGGAACATGACATTTCAGCAGTACTTC.